This T cell receptor (beta chain) originates from a study of blood T cell repertoires in COVID-19. Germline lookup yields CDR1 SGHTA and CDR2 FQGNSA. V lost 4 bases, J lost 1 base, and 4 bases stayed unmatched. The CDR3 has 15 amino acids. Method: immunoSEQ multiplex PCR; TCRdb's copy keeps in-frame clones and lacks some. The table shows approximately 24,000 clones, with approximately 89% occurring only once. Source material: peripheral blood. The chain links TRBV7-2 to TRBJ2-7; 10 nucleotides align to TRBD2. The receptor was isolated from a human donor in a cohort sampled during active COVID-19. CDR3 protein: CASSSSSGGSYEQYF. The DNA for the CDR3 is TGTGCCAGCAGCTCCTCTAGCGGGGGTTCCTACGAGCAGTACTTC.